What follows are 10 T cell receptor beta chains derived from one specimen sequenced in a study of early T cells in non-severe SARS-CoV-2 infection. TCRdb re-analysed the 5' RACE reads in MiXCR, keeping a single row per CDR3 protein. The top ten hold roughly 6% of the sample, which has approximately 84,000 distinct CDR3 sequences, 13% seen once. The specimen sequenced was whole blood. The receptors originated from an adult who was a healthcare worker with PCR-confirmed SARS-CoV-2 infection or an uninfected control (not recorded which).

The sample holds many counts of this clonotype. The chain is built from TRBV7-9 and TRBJ1-1, with 7 bases aligning to TRBD1. After removal of 6 bases from V and 0 bases from J, the junction contained 4 bases not matched to a gene. The CDR3 totals 14 residues. Germline V gene data show CDR1 as SEHNR and CDR2 as FQNEAQ (reference sequence). CDR3 bases: TGTGCCAGCAGGGTGGACAGGCTGAACACTGAAGCTTTCTTT. Translated: CASRVDRLNTEAFF.

The chain employs TRBV7-9 and TRBJ1-1; D call uncertain. Trimming took off 2 bases at V and 1 base at J, with 11 bases between the two ends. Germline values: CDR1 SEHNR, CDR2 FQNEAQ (reference sequence). This CDR3 region has 15 residues. The CDR3 nucleotides are TGTGCCAGCAGCTTACTTGTCCCGAAGAACACTGAAGCTTTCTTT. It encodes CASSLLVPKNTEAFF.

V gene TRBV7-2 combines with J gene TRBJ2-1; 8 positions match TRBD2. Germline V CDR1 and CDR2: SGHTA, FQGNSA. There are 17 residues in the CDR3. The V gene end was trimmed by 5 bases and the J gene end by 1 base; junction bases not matched to a gene: 10. Here the CDR3 DNA reads TGTGCCAGCAGCCCCCGGGGGGGACGGGGGTCCTACAATGAGCAGTTCTTC. Translation: CASSPRGGRGSYNEQFF. The full variable domain, its missing parts supplied by reference TRBV7-2 and TRBJ2-1, is GAGVSQSPSNKVTEKGKDVELRCDPISGHTALYWYRQSLGQGLEFLIYFQGNSAPDKSGLPSDRFSAERTGGSVSTLTIQRTQQEDSAVYLCASSPRGGRGSYNEQFFGPGTRLTVL.

This chain joins TRBV19 and TRBJ2-1, with D perhaps TRBD2 (5 bases). V was cut by 1 base and J by 4 bases, with 11 bases left in between. The CDR3 covers 15 residues. Germline V gene sequence: CDR1 LNHDA, CDR2 SQIVND (reference sequence). The CDR3 reads CASSIVASPYNEQFF. The CDR3 nucleotides read TGTGCCAGTAGTATAGTGGCTAGCCCTTACAATGAGCAGTTCTTC.

This clonotype was seen more than once but under ten times. The chain combines TRBV7-6 with TRBJ1-1; D unresolved. Germline V gives CDR1 SGHVS, CDR2 FNYEAQ. This CDR3 comprises 13 residues. Trimming took off 5 bases at V and 8 bases at J, with 15 bases between the two ends. The CDR3 loop is CASSRTGLREAFF. For the CDR3, the DNA is TGTGCCAGCAGCCGGACCGGCCTACGCGAAGCTTTCTTT.

This clonotype occurred a few times. The genes are TRBV20-1 and TRBJ2-6, with TRBD1 as a possible D gene (5 bases). V was shortened by 0 bases and J by 2 bases, with 5 bases between the two germline ends. There are 14 residues in the CDR3. Germline V gene data show CDR1 as DFQATT and CDR2 as SNEGSKA (reference sequence). Written as DNA, the CDR3 is TGCAGTGCTAGAGAAGGGGCTGGGGCCAACGTCCTGACTTTC. Amino acid sequence: CSAREGAGANVLTF.

This chain joins TRBV15 and TRBJ1-6; maybe TRBD1 (6 bases). The germline V gene encodes CDR1 LNHNV and CDR2 YYDKDF (reference sequence). V gave up 0 bases and J gave up 5 bases, with 17 bases separating them. CDR3 length: 18 amino acids. DNA of the CDR3: TGTGCCACCAGCAGAGATCCCCCGGACAGCCTAGATAATTCACCCCTCCACTTT. Translation gives CATSRDPPDSLDNSPLHF.

This clonotype was detected many times. The rearrangement links TRBV7-2 to TRBJ2-7; a possible D gene is TRBD2 (8 bases). The CDR3 loop spans 17 amino acids. CDR1 is SGHTA and CDR2 is FQGNSA in the germline V gene. V shed 5 bases and J shed 0 bases, with 20 bases lying between them. Here the CDR3 reads CASSGPGRAGGSYEQYF. CDR3 DNA sequence: TGTGCCAGCAGCGGGCCCGGGAGGGCAGGGGGCTCCTACGAGCAGTACTTC.

The rearrangement uses TRBV10-3 and TRBJ2-1; D gene uncertain. V lost 6 bases to trimming and J lost 7 bases, with 13 bases between them. The CDR3 covers 13 residues. Germline loops: CDR1 ENHRY, CDR2 SYGVKD. CDR3 sequence (DNA): TGTGCCATCAGCGGGTCCCTATGGAATGAGCAGTTCTTC. This gives the protein CAISGSLWNEQFF.

The rearrangement joins TRBV11-3 to TRBJ1-1; D ambiguous. V lost 7 bases, J lost 4 bases, and 7 bases lay in between. Germline CDR1 SGHNT, CDR2 YENEEA. The CDR3 totals 11 residues. Here the CDR3 reads CASNTGTEAFF. CDR3 bases: TGTGCCAGCAATACCGGCACTGAAGCTTTCTTT. Looking up the rest from reference TRBV11-3 and TRBJ1-1 gives the full variable domain: EAGVVQSPRYKIIEKKQPVAFWCNPISGHNTLYWYLQNLGQGPELLIRYENEEAVDDSQLPKDRFSAERLKGVDSTLKIQPAELGDSAVYLCASNTGTEAFFGQGTRLTVV.